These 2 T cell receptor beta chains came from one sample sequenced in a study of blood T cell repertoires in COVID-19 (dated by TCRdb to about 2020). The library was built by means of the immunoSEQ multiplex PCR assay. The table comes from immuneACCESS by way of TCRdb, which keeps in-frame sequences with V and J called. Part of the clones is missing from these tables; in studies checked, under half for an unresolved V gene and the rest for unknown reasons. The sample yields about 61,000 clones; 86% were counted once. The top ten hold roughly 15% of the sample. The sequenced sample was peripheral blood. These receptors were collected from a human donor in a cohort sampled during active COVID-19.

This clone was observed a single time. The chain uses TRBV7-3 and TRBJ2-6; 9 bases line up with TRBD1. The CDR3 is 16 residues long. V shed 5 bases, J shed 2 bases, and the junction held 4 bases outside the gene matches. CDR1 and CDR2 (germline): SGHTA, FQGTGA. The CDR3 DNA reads TGTGCCAGCAGCCTCCGACAGGGGGCTGGGGCCAACGTCCTGACTTTC. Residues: CASSLRQGAGANVLTF.

This CDR3 reads CASSLLSYPYIQYF. In DNA form, the CDR3 reads TGTGCCAGCAGTTTATTGTCCTACCCTTACATTCAGTACTTC. V and J are TRBV28 and TRBJ2-4; D gene unclear. V was pared by 1 base and J by 8 bases, with 12 bases between. CDR3 size: 14 residues. Germline assignment: CDR1 MDHEN and CDR2 SYDVKM.